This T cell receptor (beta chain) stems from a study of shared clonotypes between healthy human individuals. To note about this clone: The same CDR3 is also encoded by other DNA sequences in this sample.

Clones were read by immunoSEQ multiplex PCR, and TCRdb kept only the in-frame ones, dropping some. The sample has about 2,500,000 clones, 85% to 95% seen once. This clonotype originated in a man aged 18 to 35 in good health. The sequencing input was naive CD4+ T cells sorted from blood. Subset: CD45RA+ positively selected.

In DNA, the CDR3 is TGTGCCAGCAGGGACAACAATCAGCCCCAGCATTTT. Amino acids: CASRDNNQPQHF. V and J are TRBV6-1 and TRBJ1-5; D might be TRBD1 (5 bases). The ends were cut back, 6 bases at V and 3 bases at J, with 6 bases in the middle. CDR1 is MNHNS and CDR2 is SASEGT in the germline V gene. The CDR3 runs 12 residues.